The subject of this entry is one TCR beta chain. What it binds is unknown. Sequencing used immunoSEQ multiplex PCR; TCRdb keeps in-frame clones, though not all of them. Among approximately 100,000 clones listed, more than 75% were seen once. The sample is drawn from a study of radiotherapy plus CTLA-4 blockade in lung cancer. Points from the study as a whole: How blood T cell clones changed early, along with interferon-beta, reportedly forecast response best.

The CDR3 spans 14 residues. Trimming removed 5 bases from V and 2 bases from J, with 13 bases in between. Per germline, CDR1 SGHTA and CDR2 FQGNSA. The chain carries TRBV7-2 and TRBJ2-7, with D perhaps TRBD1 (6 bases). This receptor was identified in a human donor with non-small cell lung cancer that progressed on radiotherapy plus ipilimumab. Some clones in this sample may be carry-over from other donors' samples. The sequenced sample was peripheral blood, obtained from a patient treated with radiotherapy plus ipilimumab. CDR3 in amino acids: CASSKARTAYEQYF. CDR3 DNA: TGTGCCAGCAGCAAGGCCCGGACAGCCTACGAGCAGTACTTC.